The present T cell receptor beta chain was sequenced within a study of blood T cell repertoires in COVID-19. Study background: Acute and convalescent COVID-19 specimens originated in the United States, Italy and Spain.

The V gene end was trimmed by 5 bases and the J gene end by 5 bases; junction bases not matched to a gene: 5. Germline lookup yields CDR1 SEHNR and CDR2 FQNEAQ (reference sequence). CDR3 size: 13 residues. Original data processing: For nucleated cells, counts were estimated from reference gene primer amplification. The data were produced by immunoSEQ multiplex PCR, yet TCRdb's version contains in-frame clones alone and is incomplete. V, J and clone size were drawn from that table, and D and trimming were deduced from the DNA. The sample lists about 300,000 clones, approximately 88% seen once, with more than 7.5% in the top ten. With respect to this clone: This same CDR3 is encoded by further DNA sequences in the sample.

The chain uses TRBV7-9 and TRBJ1-2, with 7 bases that match TRBD1. Input material: peripheral blood. The sequence derives from a man aged 18 to 30 with active or convalescent COVID-19. The CDR3 spells CASSLGTAYGYTF. CDR3 nucleotides: TGTGCCAGCAGCCTCGGGACAGCGTATGGCTACACCTTC.